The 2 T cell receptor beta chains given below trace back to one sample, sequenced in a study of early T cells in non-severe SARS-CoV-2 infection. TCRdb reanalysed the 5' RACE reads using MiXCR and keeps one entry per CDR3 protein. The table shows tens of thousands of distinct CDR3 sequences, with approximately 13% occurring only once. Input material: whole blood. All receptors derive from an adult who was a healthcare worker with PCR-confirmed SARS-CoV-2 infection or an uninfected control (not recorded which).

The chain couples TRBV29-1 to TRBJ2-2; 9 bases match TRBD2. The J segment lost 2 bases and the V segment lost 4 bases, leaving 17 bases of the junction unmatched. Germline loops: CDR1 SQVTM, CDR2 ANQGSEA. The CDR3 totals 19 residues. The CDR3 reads CSVAPRYAGGQLNTGELFF. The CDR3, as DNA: TGCAGCGTTGCCCCCAGGTACGCGGGAGGGCAACTAAACACCGGGGAGCTGTTTTTT.

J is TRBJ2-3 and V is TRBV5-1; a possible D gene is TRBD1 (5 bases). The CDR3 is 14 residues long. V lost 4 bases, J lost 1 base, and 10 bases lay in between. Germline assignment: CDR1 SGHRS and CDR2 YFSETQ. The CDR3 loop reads CASSLLTGTDTQYF. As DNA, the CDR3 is TGCGCCAGCAGCCTGTTGACAGGCACAGATACGCAGTATTTT.